Sequencing of this TCR beta chain was carried out in a study of blood T cell repertoires in COVID-19 (TCRdb year 2020). Regarding the research as a whole: The collaborator samples originated in the United States, Italy and Spain and spanned the acute and convalescent phases of COVID-19. The prospective study material was composed of cDNA or gDNA derived from T cells, B-cell-depleted T cells, or PBMCs. Deeply sampled blood TCRbeta repertoires from subjects exposed to, actively infected with, or recovered from COVID-19 were included in the dataset. The repertoires were made available in a free public database intended to serve as a resource for research on the immune response to SARS-CoV-2. Samples came from the ongoing ImmuneRACE study (first 160 participants) plus 1,254 subjects from 6 global collaborators. Nearly every sample came with metadata listing a de-identified subject ID, COVID-19 status, age in years and sex. Where available, HLA class I and class II types were obtained from metadata supplied by the sample provider rather than from assay-based typing.

What the study reported, not specific to this receptor: How much clinical and demographic metadata was included differed by source and by participant, and the metadata was provided uncurated.

The CDR3 covers 15 residues, taking in both the cysteine and the phenylalanine. The sequence is cut down to CDR3 DNA, 45 bases in frame from base 1. The germline V gene yields SGHAT for CDR1 and FQNNGV for CDR2. One collaborating source in Seattle enrolled patients while the patients were actively infected and followed the patients over time throughout the course of disease. Collaborating institutions collected whole blood in K2EDTA tubes following their own protocols. For TCRbeta analysis, collaborator samples were shipped as frozen whole blood, as isolated PBMCs, or as DNA extracted from either sample type. Remarks on this clone: The antigen it binds to is not known. Germline is not matched at one junction end, which may reflect a read error.

TCRbeta CDR3 regions were amplified from genomic DNA by means of the immunoSEQ Assay, a bias-controlled multiplex PCR. The paper's data handling went like this. Within the assay, amplification of reference gene primers was used to estimate how many nucleated cells each sample contained. Sequence reads were collapsed and filtered to measure the absolute abundance of every unique TCRbeta CDR3 rearrangement. For each sample, productive Simpson clonality was calculated as the square root of Simpson's diversity index over productive rearrangements. TCRdb stores this immuneACCESS table with in-frame sequences only. Part of the clones is absent; in the studies checked, under half of the shortfall reflects unresolved V genes, and no reason is known for the rest. The V and J calls and clone size come from that table; D and trimming were worked out from the DNA. In this sample the table shows tens of thousands of clones, around nine tenths of which occur a single time. The ten largest account for about 5% of the sample.

This receptor was identified in a man in his sixties with COVID-19, enrolled during active disease. The chain is assembled from TRBV11-2 and TRBJ1-1, with the D gene too uncertain to name. Input material: peripheral blood. The DNA sequence is given as TGTGCCAGCAGCCTAGAAGCCCCCGGGGTCACTGAAGCTTTCTTT. It encodes CASSLEAPGVTEAFF.